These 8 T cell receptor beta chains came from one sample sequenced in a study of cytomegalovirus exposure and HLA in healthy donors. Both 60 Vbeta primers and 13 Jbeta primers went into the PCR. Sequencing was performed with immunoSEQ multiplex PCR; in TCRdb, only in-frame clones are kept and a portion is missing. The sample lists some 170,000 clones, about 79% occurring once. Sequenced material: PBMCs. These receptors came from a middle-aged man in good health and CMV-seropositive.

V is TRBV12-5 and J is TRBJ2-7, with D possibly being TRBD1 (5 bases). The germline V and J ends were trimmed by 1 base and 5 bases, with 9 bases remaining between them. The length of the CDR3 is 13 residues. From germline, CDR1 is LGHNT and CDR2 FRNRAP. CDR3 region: CASGLEWGNEQYF. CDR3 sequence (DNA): TGTGCTAGTGGTTTGGAATGGGGCAACGAGCAGTACTTC. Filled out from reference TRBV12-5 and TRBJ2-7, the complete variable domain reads DARVTQTPRHKVTEMGQEVTMRCQPILGHNTVFWYRQTMMQGLELLAYFRNRAPLDDSGMPKDRFSAEMPDATLATLKIQPSEPRDSAVYFCASGLEWGNEQYFGPGTRLTVT.

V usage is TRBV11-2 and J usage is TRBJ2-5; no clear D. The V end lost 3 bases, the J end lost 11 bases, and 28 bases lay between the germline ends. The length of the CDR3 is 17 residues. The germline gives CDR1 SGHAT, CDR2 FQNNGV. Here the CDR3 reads CASSFISVAIDQMEQYF. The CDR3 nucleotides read TGTGCCAGCAGCTTTATCAGCGTAGCAATTGACCAGATGGAGCAGTACTTC.

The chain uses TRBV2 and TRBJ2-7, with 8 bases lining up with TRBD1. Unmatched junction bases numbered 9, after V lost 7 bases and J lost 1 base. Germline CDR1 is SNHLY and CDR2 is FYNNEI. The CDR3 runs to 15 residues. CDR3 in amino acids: CASTRGQGVSYEQYF. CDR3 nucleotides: TGTGCCAGCACCAGGGGGCAGGGGGTTTCCTACGAGCAGTACTTC.

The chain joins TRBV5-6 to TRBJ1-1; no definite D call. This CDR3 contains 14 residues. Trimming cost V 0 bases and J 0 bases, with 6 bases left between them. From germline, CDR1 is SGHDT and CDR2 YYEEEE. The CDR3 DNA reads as TGTGCCAGCAGCTTGGTAGGAGTGAACACTGAAGCTTTCTTT. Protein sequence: CASSLVGVNTEAFF.

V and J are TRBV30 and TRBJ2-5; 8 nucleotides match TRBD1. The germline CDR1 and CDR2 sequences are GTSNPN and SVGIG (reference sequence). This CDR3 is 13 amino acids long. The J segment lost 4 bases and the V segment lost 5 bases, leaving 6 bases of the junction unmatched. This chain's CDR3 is CAWEEQGAETQYF. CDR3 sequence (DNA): TGTGCCTGGGAGGAGCAGGGGGCAGAGACCCAGTACTTC.

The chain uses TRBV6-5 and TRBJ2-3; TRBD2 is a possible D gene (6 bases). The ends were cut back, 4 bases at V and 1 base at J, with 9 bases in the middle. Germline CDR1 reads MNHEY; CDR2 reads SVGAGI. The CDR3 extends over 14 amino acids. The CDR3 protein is CASSFPGGTDTQYF. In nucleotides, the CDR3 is TGTGCCAGCAGTTTTCCGGGAGGCACAGATACGCAGTATTTT.

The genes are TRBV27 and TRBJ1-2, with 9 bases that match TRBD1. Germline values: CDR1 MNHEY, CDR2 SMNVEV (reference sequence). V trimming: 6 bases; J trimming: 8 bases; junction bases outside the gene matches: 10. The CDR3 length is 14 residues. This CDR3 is CASSRARTGEGYTF. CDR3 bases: TGTGCCAGCAGCCGAGCCCGGACAGGGGAAGGCTACACCTTC.

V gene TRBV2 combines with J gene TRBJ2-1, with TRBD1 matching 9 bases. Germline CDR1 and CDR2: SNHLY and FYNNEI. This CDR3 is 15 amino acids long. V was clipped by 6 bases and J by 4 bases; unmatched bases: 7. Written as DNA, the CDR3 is TGTGCCAGCAGGGTACAGGGGGCATCGTACAATGAGCAGTTCTTC. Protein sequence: CASRVQGASYNEQFF.